These 3 T cell receptor beta chains share one sample of origin, sequenced in a study of beta chain features in type 1 diabetes. Findings and limits, study-wide: Across all four CD4+ subsets, people with type 1 diabetes showed modestly shorter TCRB CDR3s.

These receptors have no identified antigens. Sequencing targeted expressed TCRB transcripts, as all isolated RNA had been reverse transcribed. TCRdb's table, derived via immunoSEQ multiplex PCR, lists solely in-frame clones and lacks some. The sample records approximately 16,000 clones, approximately 70% being singletons. The sequencing input was stem cell memory CD4+ T cells from blood. Receptor source: a young man with type 1 diabetes.

This clone was counted between two and nine times. The CDR3 region is CASSLVGRDREAFF. The CDR3 DNA is TGTGCCAGCAGCCTGGTGGGGAGAGACCGTGAAGCTTTCTTT. The chain carries TRBV5-6 and TRBJ1-1, with D uncertain. With 4 bases removed from V and 7 bases from J, the gap between germline ends came to 17 bases. There are 14 residues in the CDR3. Germline loops: CDR1 SGHDT, CDR2 YYEEEE.

V and J are TRBV6-4 and TRBJ2-4, with a weak D call TRBD2 (5 bases). The CDR3 is made up of 17 amino acids. Germline assignment: CDR1 MRHNA and CDR2 SNTAGT. The V and J ends lost 6 bases and 0 bases respectively, with 18 bases between them. CDR3 bases: TGTGCCAGCAGCCAACCTTTGGAGGAAGGAGCCAAAAACATTCAGTACTTC. As protein: CASSQPLEEGAKNIQYF.

This clone was observed a few times. The gene calls are TRBV6-6 and TRBJ1-1; D is unresolved. CDR3 length equals 12 residues. Germline V gene sequence: CDR1 MNHNY, CDR2 SVGAGI (reference sequence). The V end lost 5 bases, the J end lost 6 bases, and 10 bases lay between the germline ends. The CDR3 loop reads CASSLAAPEAFF. DNA for the CDR3: TGTGCCAGCAGTCTCGCGGCCCCTGAAGCTTTCTTT.